This TCR beta chain stems from a study of T cells in Graves' hyperthyroidism and ophthalmopathy. Under 3 months was the duration of disease in ophthalmopathy patients, who also had a Clinical Activity Score of at least 3 and a NOSPECS grade of at least 4. On the basis of clinical symptoms, serum thyroxine and TRAb, thyroid ultrasound and orbital computed tomography, diagnoses were made. Study-wide results and limits: Most clonotypes expanded in the thyroid (above 0.001) were also present in blood. The model predicted ophthalmopathy a median approximately 6.3 months before onset.

With regard to this clonotype: Antigen: not known.

TCR beta CDR3 sequences were amplified from RNA transcripts. HTBI primers were used for first-round RT-PCR of the TCR CDR3. Each CDR3 protein gets one entry after TCRdb re-called the multiplex PCR reads with MiXCR. The sample lists around 350,000 distinct CDR3 sequences; approximately 15% were seen once. The V gene end was trimmed by 2 bases and the J gene end by 4 bases; junction bases not matched to a gene: 12. CDR1 is DFQATT and CDR2 is SNEGSKA in the germline V gene (reference sequence). The length of the CDR3 is 16 residues. The clonotype comes from a woman aged 25-40 years with Graves' ophthalmopathy. Sequenced sample: blood. The J gene is TRBJ2-5, the V gene TRBV20-1; 8 bases line up with TRBD2. Here the CDR3 reads CSARSGGVSERETQYF. The CDR3 DNA follows: TGCAGTGCTAGATCCGGGGGGGTATCGGAGAGAGAGACCCAGTACTTC.